Listed below are T cell receptor beta chains from one sample, sequenced in a study of T cells in Graves' hyperthyroidism and ophthalmopathy. TCRdb itself ran the multiplex PCR reads through MiXCR, one entry per CDR3 protein. The sample has 500,000 to 650,000 distinct CDR3 sequences, 20% seen once; the top ten hold 47%. The sample taken for sequencing was blood. These receptor sequences come from a man aged 40-50 years with Graves' ophthalmopathy. Each CDR3 is given with its conserved first and last residue. The order of the fields is D gene, J gene, clone size, V gene, CDR3 DNA, CDR3 protein. The D gene is left open where the match is weak. Some rows mark clone size as missing; the rest say once, few, many or name a class of expanded clone.

>NA|TRBJ2-7|many|TRBV5-1
TGCGCCAGCAGCTTGGAAGGGGACGAGCAGTACTTC
CASSLEGDEQYF
>NA|TRBJ1-4|NA|TRBV6-2/TRBV6-3
TGTGCCAGCAGTCGCATCGGGGGCGAGGAAAAACTGTTTTTT
CASSRIGGEEKLFF
>NA|TRBJ2-5|few|TRBV7-2
TGTGCCAGCAGCTTAGGTCGGGCTGGGACCCAGTACTTC
CASSLGRAGTQYF
>NA|TRBJ1-2|many|TRBV7-8
TGTGCCAGCAGCTTTGGTCGGAACCGAAACTATGGCTACACCTTC
CASSFGRNRNYGYTF
>TRBD1|TRBJ1-5|few|TRBV6-2/TRBV6-3
TGTGCCAGCAGTCGGGACAGGGGTTTCAATCAGCCCCAGCATTTT
CASSRDRGFNQPQHF
>TRBD2|TRBJ2-7|many|TRBV7-2
TGTGCCAGCAGCCCCGGGGGGGGGCGCAACGAGCAGTACTTC
CASSPGGGRNEQYF
>NA|TRBJ2-1|NA|TRBV11-2
TGTGCCAGCAGCCTTAGTATCGGGGCGACCTACAATGAGCAGTTCTTC
CASSLSIGATYNEQFF
>TRBD2|TRBJ2-7|many|TRBV7-2
TGTGCCAGCAGCTGGACTAGCGGAAACTCCTACGAGCAGTACTTC
CASSWTSGNSYEQYF
>TRBD2|TRBJ2-5|few|TRBV10-3
TGTGCCATCAGATCCGCAGCGGGGGTAGAAGAGACCCAGTACTTC
CAIRSAAGVEETQYF
>TRBD1|TRBJ2-5|few|TRBV19
TGTGCCAGTAGTTGGACAGGGGCTAGGGAGACCCAGTACTTC
CASSWTGARETQYF
>TRBD1|TRBJ2-7|many|TRBV7-3
TGTGCCAGCAGCTTAGGGGACAGAGACTACGAGCAGTACTTC
CASSLGDRDYEQYF
>TRBD2|TRBJ2-1|many|TRBV20-1
TGCAGTGCTAGAGACCCCCACAGGACTAGCGGCGATTACAATGAGCAGTTCTTC
CSARDPHRTSGDYNEQFF
>TRBD1|TRBJ2-5|few|TRBV5-1
TGCGCCAGCAGCCCCCCGGGACAGGGGGGGCTACAAGAGACCCAGTACTTC
CASSPPGQGGLQETQYF
>NA|TRBJ2-2|NA|TRBV6-1
TGTGCCAGCAGCTCAGGACAGCCGAACACCGGGGAGCTGTTTTTT
CASSSGQPNTGELFF
>NA|TRBJ1-2|few|TRBV20-1
TGCAGTGCTAGAGGCGGGGGAAGTGGCTACACCTTC
CSARGGGSGYTF
>NA|TRBJ1-1|NA|TRBV6-2/TRBV6-3
TGTGCCAGCAGCTCGGACAGATCCTGGGGAACTGAAGCTTTCTTT
CASSSDRSWGTEAFF
>TRBD2|TRBJ2-1|NA|TRBV20-1
TGCAGTGCTAGAGAGGGGGGGGTTAGCTCCTACAATGAGCAGTTCTTC
CSAREGGVSSYNEQFF
>NA|TRBJ2-3|many|TRBV6-5
TGTGCCAGCAGTTACGCCTTTGGTCGGGCGGGAATCACAGATACGCAGTATTTT
CASSYAFGRAGITDTQYF
>TRBD1|TRBJ2-7|many|TRBV7-8
TGTGCCAGCAGCCCTAACCGGGACAGGGTTTACGAGCAGTACTTC
CASSPNRDRVYEQYF
>NA|TRBJ2-3|few|TRBV3-1
TGTGCCAGCAGAGACTTCCTCACAGATACGCAGTATTTT
CASRDFLTDTQYF
>TRBD2|TRBJ2-3|once|TRBV2
TGTGCCAGCAACGGACTAGCGGGGTGGGATACGCAGTATTTT
CASNGLAGWDTQYF
>NA|TRBJ1-2|many|TRBV5-1
TGCGCCAGCAGCCCAGCAGGGGCTGGAGGGGGTCGCAACTATGGCTACACCTTC
CASSPAGAGGGRNYGYTF
>TRBD1|TRBJ1-6|many|TRBV5-1
TGCGCCAGCAGCTTGGGGGCAGGGGGTTCACCCCTCCACTTT
CASSLGAGGSPLHF
>NA|TRBJ1-4|few|TRBV13
TGTGCCAGCAGCCCCTTTAGGGGCAGGGCCGAAAAACTGTTTTTT
CASSPFRGRAEKLFF
>TRBD1|TRBJ2-5|many|TRBV12-3/TRBV12-4
TGTGCCAGCACCGTCCGGGACAGAAGACAAGAGACCCAGTACTTC
CASTVRDRRQETQYF
>NA|TRBJ2-3|NA|TRBV7-9
TGTGCCAGCAGCTTAGAAGCGGAGGATACGCAGTATTTT
CASSLEAEDTQYF
>TRBD2|TRBJ2-1|NA|TRBV19
TGTGCCAGTAGTAAAGCGAGGGAGGGGCCCTACAATGAGCAGTTCTTC
CASSKAREGPYNEQFF
>TRBD2|TRBJ2-7|few|TRBV27
TGTGCCAGCAGATCTAGCGGGGGCCCCTACGAGCAGTACTTC
CASRSSGGPYEQYF
>TRBD2|TRBJ2-1|many|TRBV10-3
TGTGCCATCAGTGACCATAGCGGGGGGGCGCATGAGCAGTTCTTC
CAISDHSGGAHEQFF
>NA|TRBJ2-1|many|TRBV5-1
TGCGCCAGCAGCTTTTTTCCCTTCCAGCAGTTCTTC
CASSFFPFQQFF
>TRBD1|TRBJ1-2|NA|TRBV6-1
TGTACCAGCAGTGAAGGGACAGGCTTTGGCTACACCTTC
CTSSEGTGFGYTF
>TRBD1|TRBJ1-1|many|TRBV6-5
TGTGCCAGCAGTTACTACGGACAGGTGAACACTGAAGCTTTCTTT
CASSYYGQVNTEAFF
>NA|TRBJ2-2|many|TRBV11-3
TGTGCCAGCAGCGAGAGCCACGGCGGGGAGCTGTTTTTT
CASSESHGGELFF
>NA|TRBJ2-7|NA|TRBV30
TGTGCCTGGAGTGGCTGGAGTCGTTACGAGCAGTACTTC
CAWSGWSRYEQYF
>NA|TRBJ2-5|NA|TRBV19
TGTGCCAGTAGTCAGCCACGGAACGAGTACCAAGAGACCCAGTACTTC
CASSQPRNEYQETQYF
>TRBD1|TRBJ2-6|NA|TRBV20-1
TGCAGTGCTAGAGGCGACAGGGCTGGGGCCAACGTCCTGACTTTC
CSARGDRAGANVLTF
>NA|TRBJ2-1|NA|TRBV27
TGTGCCAGCAGTTTATCGTTATCCTTCTCCTACAATGAGCAGTCCTTC
CASSLSLSFSYNEQSF
>NA|TRBJ2-1|NA|TRBV4-2
TGTGCCAGCAGCCAAGATGGGGGGTCCTACAATGAGCAGTTCTTC
CASSQDGGSYNEQFF
>TRBD2|TRBJ2-1|NA|TRBV5-1
TGCGCCAGCAGCTTGCTTGGACTAGCGCCCAGCTCCTACAATGAGCAGTTCTTC
CASSLLGLAPSSYNEQFF
>TRBD1|TRBJ2-5|NA|TRBV28
TGTGCCAGCAGTTCGGGACAGGTTTCACAGGAGACCCAGTACTTC
CASSSGQVSQETQYF
>TRBD1|TRBJ2-4|once|TRBV2
TGTGCCAGCCATACAGGGGCCCCTCCGAGGATGAACATTCAGTACTTC
CASHTGAPPRMNIQYF
>NA|TRBJ1-3|NA|TRBV7-2
TGTGCCAGCAGCTTAGCGTACAGACCAGTCTCTGGAAACACCATATATTTT
CASSLAYRPVSGNTIYF
>NA|TRBJ2-5|few|TRBV2
TGTGCCAGCAGTGAGTTCCAAACCGGGAAAGAGACCCAGTACTTC
CASSEFQTGKETQYF
>NA|TRBJ1-1|few|TRBV7-9
TGTGCCAGCAGCCAAGTAAGGGAGGTGAACACTGAAGCTTTCTTT
CASSQVREVNTEAFF
>TRBD1|TRBJ2-1|NA|TRBV10-3
TGTGCCATCAGTGAGCCAGGACAGGGGCAGTTCTTC
CAISEPGQGQFF
>TRBD2|TRBJ2-3|many|TRBV13
TGTGCCAGCAGCCCAGGACTAGCGGGGAGGGAGGATACGCAGTATTTT
CASSPGLAGREDTQYF
>TRBD1|TRBJ1-6|few|TRBV28
TGTGCCAGCAGTTTGGGGGGGGCAGGGGGCAATTCACCCCTCCACTTT
CASSLGGAGGNSPLHF
>TRBD1|TRBJ1-6|NA|TRBV6-1
TGTGCCAGCAGAGAATCAGGGGGCAGCTATAATTCACCCCTCCACTTT
CASRESGGSYNSPLHF
>TRBD1|TRBJ2-3|few|TRBV6-1
TGTGCCAGCAGTGGACAGGGGTTATGGTCCACAGATACGCAGTATTTT
CASSGQGLWSTDTQYF